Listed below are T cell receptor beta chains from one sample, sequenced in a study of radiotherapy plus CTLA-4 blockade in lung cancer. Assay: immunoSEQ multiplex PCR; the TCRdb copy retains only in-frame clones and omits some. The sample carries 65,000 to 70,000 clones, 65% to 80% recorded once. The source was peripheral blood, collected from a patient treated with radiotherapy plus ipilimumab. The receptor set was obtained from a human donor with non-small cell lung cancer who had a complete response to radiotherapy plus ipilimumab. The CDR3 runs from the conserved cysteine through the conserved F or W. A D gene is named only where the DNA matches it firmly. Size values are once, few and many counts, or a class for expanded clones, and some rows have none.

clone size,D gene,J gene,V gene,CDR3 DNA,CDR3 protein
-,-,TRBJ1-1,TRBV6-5,TGTGCCAGCAGTTTTGACACTGAAGCTTTCTTT,CASSFDTEAFF
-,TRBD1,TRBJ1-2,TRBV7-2,TGTGCCAGCAGGGATACACAGGGGGCTCATGGCTACGCCTTC,CASRDTQGAHGYAF
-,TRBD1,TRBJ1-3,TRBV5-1,TGCGCCAGCAGCTCGGCAGGGGGCTCCATCAACTCTGGAAACACCATATATTTT,CASSSAGGSINSGNTIYF
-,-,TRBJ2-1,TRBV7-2,TGTGCCAGCAGCTTAGACGGGGCTCCCTACAATGAGCAGTTCTTC,CASSLDGAPYNEQFF
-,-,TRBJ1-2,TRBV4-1,TGCGCCAGCAGCCAGCTTTTAACTTCCTATGGCTACACCTTC,CASSQLLTSYGYTF
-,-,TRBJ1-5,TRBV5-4,TGTGCCAGCAGCACGGGGGGGAGCAATCAGCCCCAGCATTTT,CASSTGGSNQPQHF
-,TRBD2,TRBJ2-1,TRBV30,TGTGCCTGGAAGCCCCGGCCACCTAGCGGGAGCAATGAGCAGTTCTTC,CAWKPRPPSGSNEQFF
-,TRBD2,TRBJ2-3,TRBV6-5,TGTGCCAGCAGTTACTCCCTGGGGGGGAGCACAGATACGCAGTATTTT,CASSYSLGGSTDTQYF
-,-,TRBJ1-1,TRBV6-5,TGTGCCAGCAGTTCCCCGGCGGGGGGCTACACTGAAGCTTTCTTT,CASSSPAGGYTEAFF
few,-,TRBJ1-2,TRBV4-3,TGCGCCAGCAGCCAAGTGGTTAACTATGGCTACACCTTC,CASSQVVNYGYTF
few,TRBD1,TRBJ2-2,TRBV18,TGTGCCAGCGCCGGGACAGTAAACACCGGGGAGCTGTTTTTT,CASAGTVNTGELFF
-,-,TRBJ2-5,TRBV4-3,TGCGCCAGCAGCCAAGACTCCTCCGAGACCCAGTACTTC,CASSQDSSETQYF
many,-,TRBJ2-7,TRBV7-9,TGTGCCAGCAGCTTAGATTCAGGGAGGTACGAGCAGTACTTC,CASSLDSGRYEQYF
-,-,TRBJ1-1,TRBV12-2,TGTGCAAGTCGCTTAGCGCCAGTTTTGGTCGTTCTGAACACTGAAGCTTTCTTT,CASRLAPVLVVLNTEAFF
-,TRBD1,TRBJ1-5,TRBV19,TGTGCCAGTAGTCTATTAGGGGGCGCGGACAATCAGCCCCAGCATTTT,CASSLLGGADNQPQHF
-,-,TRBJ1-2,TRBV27,TGTGCCAGCAGTTTTGACAATAACTATGGCTACACCTTC,CASSFDNNYGYTF
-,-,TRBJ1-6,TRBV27,TGTGCCAGCAGTAAAGGGACCAGCGGTAATTCACCCCTCCACTTT,CASSKGTSGNSPLHF
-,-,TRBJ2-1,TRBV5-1,TGCGCCAGCAGGACGCAAGATGGCAATGAGCAGTTCTTC,CASRTQDGNEQFF
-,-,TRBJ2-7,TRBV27,TGTGCCAGCAGTCCCCGCCGGGGCCCTTCCTACGAGCAGTACTTC,CASSPRRGPSYEQYF
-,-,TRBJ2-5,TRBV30,TGTGCCTGGAGTGTCCCCGGGAAGACCCAGTACTTC,CAWSVPGKTQYF
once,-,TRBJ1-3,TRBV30,TGTGCCTGGAGTGTACTGGGCAGAAGCTCTGGAAACACCATATATTTT,CAWSVLGRSSGNTIYF
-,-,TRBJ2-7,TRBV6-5,TGTGCCAGCAGTTACGCGGGGGCAGGGGTCTACGAGCAGTACTTC,CASSYAGAGVYEQYF
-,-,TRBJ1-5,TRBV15,TGTGCCACCAGCACCCGACATTACAATCAGCCCCAGCATTTT,CATSTRHYNQPQHF
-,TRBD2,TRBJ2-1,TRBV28,TGTGCCAGCAGTCCCCCGGGGGGGTACCACAATGAGCAGTTCTTC,CASSPPGGYHNEQFF
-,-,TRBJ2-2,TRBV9,TGTGCCAGCAGCGTAGTAGGGGGTCACACCGGGGAGCTGTTTTTT,CASSVVGGHTGELFF
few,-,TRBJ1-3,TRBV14,TGTGCCAGCAGCTTGTCCAACTCTGGAAACACCATATATTTT,CASSLSNSGNTIYF
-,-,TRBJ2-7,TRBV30,TGTGCCTGGAGTCAGAGGTCCCGCTCTTCCCCGTACGAGCAGTACTTC,CAWSQRSRSSPYEQYF
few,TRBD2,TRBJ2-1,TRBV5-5,TGTGCCAGCAGCTTAAGAAGTGGAGGGACTAGCGCATCCTACAATGAGCAGTTCTTC,CASSLRSGGTSASYNEQFF
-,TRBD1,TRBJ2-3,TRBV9,TGTGCCAGCAGCGTAGTTTCAGGGGGCGATACGCAGTATTTT,CASSVVSGGDTQYF
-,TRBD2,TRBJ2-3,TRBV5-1,TGCGCCAGCAGCCCGGGACTAGCGGGGGCCACAGATACGCAGTATTTT,CASSPGLAGATDTQYF
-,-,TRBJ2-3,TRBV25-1,TGTGCCAGCAGTGATGGCGACGACGGAATAGATACGCAGTATTTT,CASSDGDDGIDTQYF
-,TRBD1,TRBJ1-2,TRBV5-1,TGCGCCAGCAGCTTGGTAAGACGGCCGGGACAGGAGAAAAATCACTATGGCTACACCTTC,CASSLVRRPGQEKNHYGYTF
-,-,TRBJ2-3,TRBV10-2,TGCGCCAGCAGTGACCTAGCCGGCACTAGCACAGATACGCAGTATTTT,CASSDLAGTSTDTQYF
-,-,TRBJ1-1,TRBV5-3,TGTGCCAGAAGGTTAGACCCCCCCGTATGGGCTTTCTTT,CARRLDPPVWAFF
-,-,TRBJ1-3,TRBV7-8,TGTGCCAGCAGCTTTCAGGGTTTAGGGTCTGGAAACACCATATATTTT,CASSFQGLGSGNTIYF
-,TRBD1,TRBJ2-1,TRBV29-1,TGCAGCGCGACACCGGGACAGCGTTGGAGCTCCTACAATGAGCAGTTCTTC,CSATPGQRWSSYNEQFF
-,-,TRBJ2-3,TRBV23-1,TGCGCGAAGTATACCCATCAAAATTTT,CAKYTHQNF
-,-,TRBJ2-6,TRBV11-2,TGTGCCAGCAGCCCCTCTGGGGCCAACGTCCTGACTTTC,CASSPSGANVLTF
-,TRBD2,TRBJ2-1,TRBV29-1,TGCAGCGTTGCTACTAGCGGGGTTAAGTTCTTC,CSVATSGVKFF
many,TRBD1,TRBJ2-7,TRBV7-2,TGTGCCAGCAGCTTACAGGGGGACTCCTACGAGCAGTACTTC,CASSLQGDSYEQYF
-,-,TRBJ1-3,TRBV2,TGTGCCAGCAGGGGATCTGGAAACACCATATATTTT,CASRGSGNTIYF
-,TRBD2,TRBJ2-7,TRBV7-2,TGTGCCAGCAGGCTGGGGGGGCTAGCGGGAGTATACGAGCAGTACTTC,CASRLGGLAGVYEQYF
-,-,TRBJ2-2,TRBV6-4,TGTGCCAGCAGAGTTACAGGAAACACCGGGGAGCTGTTTTTT,CASRVTGNTGELFF
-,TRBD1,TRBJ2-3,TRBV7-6,TGTGCCACGGGGGACAGGGCGGTTGATACGCAGTATTTT,CATGDRAVDTQYF
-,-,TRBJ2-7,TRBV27,TGTGCCAGCAGTTCCACGACAGGAACCTACGAGCAGTACTTC,CASSSTTGTYEQYF
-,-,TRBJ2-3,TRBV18,TGTGCCAGCTCACCCCGGGGAGGACCTAGCACAGATACGCAGTATTTT,CASSPRGGPSTDTQYF
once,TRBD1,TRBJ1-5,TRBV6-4,TGTGCCAGCAGTGGCCGGGACAGGGGGAATCAGCCCCAGCATTTT,CASSGRDRGNQPQHF
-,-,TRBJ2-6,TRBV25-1,TGTGCCAGCAGTGAAGAAGGGGCCCCCTCTGGGGCCAACGTCCTGACTTTC,CASSEEGAPSGANVLTF
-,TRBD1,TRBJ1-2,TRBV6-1,TGTGCCAGCAGTGAGGGACAGGCGACAAATGGCTACACCTTC,CASSEGQATNGYTF
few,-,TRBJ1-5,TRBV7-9,TGTGCCAGCAGCTTAGAAGGTTGGCGGCCCCAGCATTTT,CASSLEGWRPQHF
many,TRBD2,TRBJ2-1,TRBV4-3,TGCGCCAGCAGCCAAGAGCCAGCGGGGGGAAATGAGCAGTTCTTC,CASSQEPAGGNEQFF
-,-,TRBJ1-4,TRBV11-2,TGTGCCAGCAGCTTAGCCCTGGGGGGTGAAAAACTGTTTTTT,CASSLALGGEKLFF
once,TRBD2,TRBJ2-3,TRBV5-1,TGCGCCAGCAGCATCCTAGGACTAGCGGGAGGCCTAGATACGCAGTATTTT,CASSILGLAGGLDTQYF
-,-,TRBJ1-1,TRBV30,TGTGCCTGGGGGGGAGAATCTGAAGCTTTCTTT,CAWGGESEAFF
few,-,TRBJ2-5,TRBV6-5,TGTGCCAGCAGACCCGGAATAGGGGGAGAGACCCAGTACTTC,CASRPGIGGETQYF
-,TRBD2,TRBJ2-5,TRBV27,TGTGCCAGCAGTCACCGGGGGGGGGAGACCCAGTACTTC,CASSHRGGETQYF
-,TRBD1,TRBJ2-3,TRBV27,TGTGCCAGCAGCACCCTGGGACAGGGGGCGAGAGTTGGGACAGATACGCAGTATTTT,CASSTLGQGARVGTDTQYF
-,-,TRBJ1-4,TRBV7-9,TGTGCCAGCAGTCAGGTTGCAACTAATGAAAAACTGTTTTTT,CASSQVATNEKLFF
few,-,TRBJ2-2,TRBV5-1,TGCGCCAGTACCTGGGGTTCGAACACCGGGGAGCTGTTTTTT,CASTWGSNTGELFF